This is a list of T cell receptor beta chains from one sample in a study of CD8 T cells in ankylosing spondylitis. TCRdb called the 5' RACE reads again in MiXCR, with one record for every CDR3 protein. The sample has a few hundred thousand distinct CDR3 sequences, 18% seen once. Sequencing was done on a sample of blood, either unsorted or a sorted T cell fraction (not recorded which). The source is a male donor with ankylosing spondylitis or in good health (not recorded which). The conserved cysteine and the conserved F or W are not part of the CDR3 here. The order of the fields is J gene, V gene, clone size, CDR3 protein. Some rows have no size entry. The others give once, few or many, or a class for an expanded clone.

TRBJ2-7 | TRBV28 | . | ASSAAGQGADEQY
TRBJ2-7 | TRBV6-1 | few | ATWTGVKPYEQY
TRBJ2-1 | TRBV7-3 | . | ASSSLPGAYNEQF
TRBJ1-1 | TRBV13 | once | ASSPNRGVLTEAF
TRBJ2-3 | TRBV12-5 | few | ASLGGGLTSTDTQY
TRBJ2-7 | TRBV7-9 | few | ASSRQDGTYEQY
TRBJ1-4 | TRBV20-1 | many | SARGVIANEKLF
TRBJ2-1 | TRBV4-1 | few | ASSQDRGLYNEQF
TRBJ2-1 | TRBV20-1 | many | SAREGRRYSYNEQF
TRBJ2-1 | TRBV20-1 | few | SARPGERNNEQF
TRBJ1-2 | TRBV9 | few | ASSDGQGPYGYT